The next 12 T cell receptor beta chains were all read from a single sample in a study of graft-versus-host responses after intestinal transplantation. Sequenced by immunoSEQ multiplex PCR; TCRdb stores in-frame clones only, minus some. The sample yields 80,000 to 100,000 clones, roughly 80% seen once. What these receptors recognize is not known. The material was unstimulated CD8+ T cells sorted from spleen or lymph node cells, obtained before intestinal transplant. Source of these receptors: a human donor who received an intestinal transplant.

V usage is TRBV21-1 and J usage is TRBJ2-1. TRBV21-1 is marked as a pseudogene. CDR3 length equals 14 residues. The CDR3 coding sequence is TGTGCCAGCAGGTTAGTGCAAGAATGGGATGAGCAGTTCTTC. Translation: CASRLVQEWDEQFF.

The CDR3 protein is CASSLEGHMNTEAFF. CDR3 in DNA: TGTGCCAGCAGCCTAGAGGGACATATGAACACTGAAGCTTTCTTT. The chain combines TRBV7-8 with TRBJ1-1; maybe TRBD1 (6 bases). CDR3 size: 15 residues. V lost 5 bases, J lost 0 bases, and 13 bases lay in between. Germline V CDR1 and CDR2: SGHVS, FQNEAQ. Filled out from reference TRBV7-8 and TRBJ1-1, the complete variable domain reads GAGVSQSPRYKVAKRGQDVALRCDPISGHVSLFWYQQALGQGPEFLTYFQNEAQLDKSGLPSDRFFAERPEGSVSTLKIQRTQQEDSAVYLCASSLEGHMNTEAFFGQGTRLTVV.

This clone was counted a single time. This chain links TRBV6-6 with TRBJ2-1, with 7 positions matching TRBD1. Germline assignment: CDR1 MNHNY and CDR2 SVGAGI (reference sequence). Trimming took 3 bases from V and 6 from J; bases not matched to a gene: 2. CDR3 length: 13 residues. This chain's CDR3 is CASSYGTANEQFF. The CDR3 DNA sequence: TGTGCCAGCAGTTATGGGACAGCCAATGAGCAGTTCTTC.

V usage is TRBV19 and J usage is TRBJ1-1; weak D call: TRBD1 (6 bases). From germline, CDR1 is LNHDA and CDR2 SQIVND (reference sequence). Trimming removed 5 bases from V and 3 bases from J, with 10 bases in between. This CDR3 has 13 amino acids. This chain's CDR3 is CASSLTGYTEAFF. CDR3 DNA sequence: TGTGCCAGTAGTTTGACAGGCTACACTGAAGCTTTCTTT.

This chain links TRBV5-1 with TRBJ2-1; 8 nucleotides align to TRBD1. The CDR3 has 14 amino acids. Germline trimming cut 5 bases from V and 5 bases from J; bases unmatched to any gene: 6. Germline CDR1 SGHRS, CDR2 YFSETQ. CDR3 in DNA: TGCGCCAGCAGATCAGGACAGGGAGACAATGAGCAGTTCTTC. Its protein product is CASRSGQGDNEQFF.

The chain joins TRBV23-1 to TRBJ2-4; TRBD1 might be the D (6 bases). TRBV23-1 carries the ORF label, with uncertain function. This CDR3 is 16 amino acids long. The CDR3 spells CAKRVRGILAKNIQYF. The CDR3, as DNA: TGCGCTAAACGGGTCAGGGGCATCCTAGCCAAAAACATTCAGTACTTC.

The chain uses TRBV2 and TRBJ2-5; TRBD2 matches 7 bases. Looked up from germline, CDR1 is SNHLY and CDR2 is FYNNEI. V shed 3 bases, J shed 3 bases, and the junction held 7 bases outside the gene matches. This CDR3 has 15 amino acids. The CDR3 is CASSDPAGSEETQYF. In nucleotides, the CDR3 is TGTGCCAGCAGTGATCCAGCGGGGAGTGAAGAGACCCAGTACTTC. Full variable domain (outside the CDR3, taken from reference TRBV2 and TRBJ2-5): EPEVTQTPSHQVTQMGQEVILRCVPISNHLYFYWYRQILGQKVEFLVSFYNNEISEKSEIFDDQFSVERPDGSNFTLKIRSTKLEDSAMYFCASSDPAGSEETQYFGPGTRLLVL.

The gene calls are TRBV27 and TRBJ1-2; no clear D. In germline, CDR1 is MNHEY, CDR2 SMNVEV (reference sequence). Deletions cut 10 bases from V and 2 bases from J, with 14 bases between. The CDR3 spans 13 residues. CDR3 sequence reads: CATPRRANYGYTF. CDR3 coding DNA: TGTGCCACCCCCCGTCGGGCCAACTATGGCTACACCTTC.

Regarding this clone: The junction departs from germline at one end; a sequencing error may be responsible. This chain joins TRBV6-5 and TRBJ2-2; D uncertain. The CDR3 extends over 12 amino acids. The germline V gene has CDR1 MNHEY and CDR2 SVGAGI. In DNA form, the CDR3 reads TGTGCCACCCGACTCCAACCCGGCGAGCTGTTTTTT. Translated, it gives CATRLQPGELFF.

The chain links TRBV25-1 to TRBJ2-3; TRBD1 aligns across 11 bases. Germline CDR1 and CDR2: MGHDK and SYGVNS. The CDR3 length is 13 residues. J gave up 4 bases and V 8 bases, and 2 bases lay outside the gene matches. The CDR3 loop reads CASGGQGADTQYF. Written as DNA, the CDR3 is TGTGCCAGCGGGGGACAGGGGGCAGATACGCAGTATTTT.

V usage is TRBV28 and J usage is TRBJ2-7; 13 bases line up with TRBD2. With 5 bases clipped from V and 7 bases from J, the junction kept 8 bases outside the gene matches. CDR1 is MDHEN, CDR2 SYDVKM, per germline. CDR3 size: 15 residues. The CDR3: CASSPLAGGPLEQYF. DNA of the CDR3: TGTGCCAGCAGTCCACTAGCGGGAGGGCCTTTAGAGCAGTACTTC.

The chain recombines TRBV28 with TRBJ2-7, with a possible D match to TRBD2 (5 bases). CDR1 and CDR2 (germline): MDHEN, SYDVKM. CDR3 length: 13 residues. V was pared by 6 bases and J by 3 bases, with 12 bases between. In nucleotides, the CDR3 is TGTGCCAGCAGCCCTGGACTCCTCTACGAGCAGTACTTC. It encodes CASSPGLLYEQYF.